This T cell receptor beta chain came from a study of blood T cell repertoires in COVID-19. Overall study: COVID-19 samples from acute and convalescent phases originated in the United States, Italy and Spain. Sample material is recorded as cDNA or gDNA derived from T cells, B-cell-depleted T cells, or PBMCs.

Trimming at V came to 6 bases and at J to 6 bases, leaving 7 bases not matched to a gene. The germline CDR1 and CDR2 sequences are MNHEY and SVGAGI. This CDR3 is built from 15 residues. Per the authors' pipeline: Reference gene primer amplification in the assay estimated nucleated cell counts. Method: immunoSEQ multiplex PCR; TCRdb's copy keeps in-frame clones and lacks some. That table gives V, J and clone size, and the DNA gave D and trimming. The sample lists 100,000 to 150,000 clones, approximately 81% occurring once. This chain links TRBV6-5 with TRBJ2-1, with TRBD2 matching 11 bases. The material sequenced was peripheral blood. The sequence derives from a man aged 55 to 70 with acute or convalescent COVID-19. CDR3 in amino acids: CASSIAGGPVNEQFF. Here the CDR3 DNA reads TGTGCCAGCAGCATAGCGGGGGGGCCTGTCAATGAGCAGTTCTTC.